This T cell receptor beta chain was sequenced during a study of T cells in Graves' hyperthyroidism and ophthalmopathy. Study-wide findings and caveats: The model made its ophthalmopathy prediction, and onset followed a median approximately 7 months later. A 13 V-J signature model discriminated ophthalmopathy versus stable hyperthyroidism. Most thyroid-expanded clonotypes above 0.001 were also found in blood.

This clonotype was counted many times. Its matching antigen is unknown. Amplification targeted TCR beta CDR3 regions from RNA transcripts. HTBI primers were used for first-round RT-PCR of the TCR CDR3. One entry per CDR3 protein results from TCRdb running MiXCR on the multiplex PCR reads. This repertoire shows more than 550,000 distinct CDR3 sequences, 18% found once; its top ten account for over 15%. The sample consisted of blood. The sequence was collected from a woman aged 45-65 years with Graves' hyperthyroidism that later progressed to Graves' ophthalmopathy.

The CDR3 nucleotides are TGTGCCAGCAGCTTGTGGTTTGGGGGCGAGCAGCCCCAGCATTTT. This translates into CASSLWFGGEQPQHF. The rearrangement links TRBV5-5 to TRBJ1-5; a weak D match, TRBD1 (6 bases). The CDR3 spans 15 residues. Trimming removed 1 base from V and 7 bases from J, with 15 bases in between. CDR1 and CDR2 (germline): SGHKS, YYEKEE (reference sequence).